This TCR beta chain was retrieved from a study of cytomegalovirus exposure and HLA in healthy donors. Study-level results: Presence/absence analyses rested on an assumption that sequencing depth was roughly uniform across donors. Specific recognition of CMV antigens was confirmed in vitro for a few chains (all CMV-associated).

Of note for this clone: Its antigen is undetermined.

PCR employed 60 Vbeta and 13 Jbeta primers. TCRdb's copy holds only in-frame clones and misses some; the assay was immunoSEQ multiplex PCR. This table has tens of thousands of clones, about 80% appearing once. The germline gives CDR1 SQVTM, CDR2 ANQGSEA. The CDR3 is made up of 14 amino acids. V was pared by 6 bases and J by 1 base, with 15 bases between. Sequencing was done on a sample of PBMCs. This clonotype originated in a man between 25 and 39 years old in good health and CMV-seropositive. V is TRBV29-1 and J is TRBJ1-1; D unresolved. The CDR3 here is CSVARLITNTEAFF. The CDR3 DNA sequence: TGCAGCGTCGCCCGACTCATCACGAACACTGAAGCTTTCTTT.